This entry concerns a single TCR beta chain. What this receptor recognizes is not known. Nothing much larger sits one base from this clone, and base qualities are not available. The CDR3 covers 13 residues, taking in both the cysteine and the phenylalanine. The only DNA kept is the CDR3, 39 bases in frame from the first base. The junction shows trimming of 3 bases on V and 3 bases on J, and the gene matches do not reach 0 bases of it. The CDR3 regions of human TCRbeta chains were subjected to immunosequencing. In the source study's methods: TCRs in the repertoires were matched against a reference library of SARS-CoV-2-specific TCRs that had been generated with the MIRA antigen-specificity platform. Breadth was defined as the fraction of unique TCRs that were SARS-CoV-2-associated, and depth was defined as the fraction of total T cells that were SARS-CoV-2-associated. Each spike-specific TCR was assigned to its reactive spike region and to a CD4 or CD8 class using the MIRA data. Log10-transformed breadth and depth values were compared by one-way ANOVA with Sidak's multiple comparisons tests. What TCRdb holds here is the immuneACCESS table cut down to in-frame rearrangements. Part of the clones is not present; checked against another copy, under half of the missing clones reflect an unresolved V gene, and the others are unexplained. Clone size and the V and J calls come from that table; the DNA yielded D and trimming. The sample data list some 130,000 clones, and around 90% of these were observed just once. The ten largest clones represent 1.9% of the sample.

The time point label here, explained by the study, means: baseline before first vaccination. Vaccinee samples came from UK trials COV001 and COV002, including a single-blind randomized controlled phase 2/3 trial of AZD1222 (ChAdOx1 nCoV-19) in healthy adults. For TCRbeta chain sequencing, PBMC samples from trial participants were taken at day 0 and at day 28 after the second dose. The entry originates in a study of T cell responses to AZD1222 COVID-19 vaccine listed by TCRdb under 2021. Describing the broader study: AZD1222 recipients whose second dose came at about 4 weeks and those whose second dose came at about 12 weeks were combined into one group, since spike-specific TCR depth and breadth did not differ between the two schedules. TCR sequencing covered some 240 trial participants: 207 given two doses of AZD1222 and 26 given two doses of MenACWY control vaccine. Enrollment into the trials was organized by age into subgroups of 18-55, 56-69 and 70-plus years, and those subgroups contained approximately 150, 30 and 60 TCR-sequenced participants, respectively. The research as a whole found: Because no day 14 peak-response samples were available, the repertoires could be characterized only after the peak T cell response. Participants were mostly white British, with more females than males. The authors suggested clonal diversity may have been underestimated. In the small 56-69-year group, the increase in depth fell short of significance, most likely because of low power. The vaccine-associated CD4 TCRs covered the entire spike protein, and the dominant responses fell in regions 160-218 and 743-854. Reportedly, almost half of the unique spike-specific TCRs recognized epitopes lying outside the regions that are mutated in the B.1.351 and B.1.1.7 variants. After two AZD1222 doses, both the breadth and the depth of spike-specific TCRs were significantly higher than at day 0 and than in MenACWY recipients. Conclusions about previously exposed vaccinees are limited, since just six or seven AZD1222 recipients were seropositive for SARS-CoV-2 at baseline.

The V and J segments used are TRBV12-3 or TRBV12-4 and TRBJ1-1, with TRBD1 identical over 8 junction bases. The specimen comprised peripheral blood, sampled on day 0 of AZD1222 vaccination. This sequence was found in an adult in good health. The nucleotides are TGTGCCAGCAGTTTGACAGGGGACACTGAAGCTTTCTTT. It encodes CASSLTGDTEAFF.